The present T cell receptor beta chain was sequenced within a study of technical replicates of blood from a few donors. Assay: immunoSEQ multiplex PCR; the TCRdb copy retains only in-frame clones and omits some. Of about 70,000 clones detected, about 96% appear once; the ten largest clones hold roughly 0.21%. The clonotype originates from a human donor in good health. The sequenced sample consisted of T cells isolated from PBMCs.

Written as DNA, the CDR3 is TGTGCCAGCTCACCAGTGGCGGGACGGGCAACCGGGGAGCTGTTTTTT. Encoded protein: CASSPVAGRATGELFF. The rearrangement uses TRBV18 and TRBJ2-2, with D possibly matching TRBD2 (6 bases). CDR3 length equals 16 residues. V was clipped by 2 bases and J by 5 bases, with 15 bases between them. Germline CDR1 reads KGHSH; CDR2 reads LQKENI.